These T cell receptor beta chains were read from a single sample in a study of beta chain features in type 1 diabetes. The assay was immunoSEQ multiplex PCR, and TCRdb's table has in-frame clones only and misses some. Of hundreds of thousands of clones in the sample, 11% are singletons; the top ten hold more than 0.015%. Input material: naive CD4+ T cells from blood. Every receptor here comes from a man in his thirties or forties with type 1 diabetes. CDR3s include the opening cysteine and the closing phenylalanine or tryptophan. The D gene is left open where the match is weak. A row's size may be missing; if present it is once, few, many or a size class.

J,size,V,D,CDR3,DNA
TRBJ2-5,few,TRBV5-1,TRBD1,CASRKGQGAAEETQYF,TGCGCCAGCAGGAAGGGACAGGGGGCAGCGGAAGAGACCCAGTACTTC
TRBJ1-1,few,TRBV29-1,TRBD1,CSAIWTGAYTEAFF,TGCAGCGCGATATGGACAGGGGCGTACACTGAAGCTTTCTTT
TRBJ2-2,NA,TRBV19,NA,CASIDRETGELFF,TGTGCCAGTATCGACCGGGAAACCGGGGAGCTGTTTTTT
TRBJ1-1,NA,TRBV5-1,NA,CASSRYDRNTEAFF,TGCGCCAGCAGCCGTTACGACAGGAACACTGAAGCTTTCTTT
TRBJ2-7,NA,TRBV11-2,TRBD2,CASSLALTSGGPEGEQYF,TGTGCCAGCAGCTTAGCACTGACTAGCGGGGGGCCTGAGGGGGAGCAGTACTTC
TRBJ2-7,few,TRBV5-1,TRBD2,CASSPGLAGPYEQYF,TGCGCCAGCAGCCCAGGACTAGCGGGGCCGTACGAGCAGTACTTC
TRBJ2-1,NA,TRBV19,NA,CASSIGARGSNEQFF,TGTGCCAGTAGTATAGGAGCTAGAGGGTCCAATGAGCAGTTCTTC
TRBJ2-3,NA,TRBV4-2,TRBD2,CASSPQILAGVADTQYF,TGTGCCAGCAGCCCTCAAATATTAGCGGGGGTCGCAGATACGCAGTATTTT
TRBJ2-1,NA,TRBV4-2,NA,CASSQVPGGYEQFF,TGTGCCAGCAGCCAAGTGCCGGGGGGCTATGAGCAGTTCTTC
TRBJ1-2,few,TRBV19,NA,CASSPQLPLGYTF,TGTGCCAGTAGTCCACAGCTCCCCCTGGGCTACACCTTC
TRBJ2-7,NA,TRBV30,TRBD2,CACSGGQYEQYF,TGTGCCTGTAGCGGGGGGCAATACGAGCAGTACTTC
TRBJ1-5,NA,TRBV6-5,TRBD1,CASSYSTGQPQHF,TGTGCCAGCAGTTACTCGACAGGGCAGCCCCAGCATTTT
TRBJ2-2,NA,TRBV29-1,TRBD2,CSARTSGGQHTGELFF,TGCAGCGCTCGGACTAGCGGGGGGCAGCACACCGGGGAGCTGTTTTTT
TRBJ1-1,few,TRBV18,TRBD1,CASSPTGFGSGRPEAFF,TGTGCCAGCTCACCGACAGGGTTCGGGTCAGGGAGGCCTGAAGCTTTCTTT
TRBJ2-5,NA,TRBV7-7,NA,CASSSGPLETQYF,TGTGCTAGCAGCTCCGGTCCCCTGGAGACCCAGTACTTC
TRBJ1-6,NA,TRBV15,TRBD1,CATSREGTGTSPLHF,TGTGCCACCAGCAGAGAGGGGACAGGGACCTCACCCCTCCACTTT
TRBJ2-1,many,TRBV29-1,NA,CSAGGRMINEQFF,TGCAGCGCCGGTGGTAGAATGATCAATGAGCAGTTCTTC
TRBJ1-2,few,TRBV5-4,NA,CASRALSGYGYTF,TGTGCCAGCAGGGCCCTTTCGGGCTATGGCTACACCTTC
TRBJ2-1,NA,TRBV5-5,NA,CASSFAGSNNEQFF,TGTGCCAGCAGCTTTGCAGGCAGTAACAATGAGCAGTTCTTC
TRBJ2-1,NA,TRBV18,TRBD2,CASSLGRGNYNEQFF,TGTGCCAGCTCGCTCGGGCGGGGGAACTACAATGAGCAGTTCTTC
TRBJ2-7,few,TRBV25-1,NA,CASRETGEQYF,TGTGCCAGCAGGGAGACGGGCGAGCAGTACTTC
TRBJ1-1,NA,TRBV5-4,TRBD1,CASSQGQEKAFF,TGTGCCAGCAGCCAAGGACAGGAGAAAGCTTTCTTT
TRBJ1-6,NA,TRBV4-3,TRBD1,CASSQEGQGSSPLHF,TGCGCCAGCAGCCAAGAAGGACAGGGAAGTTCACCCCTCCACTTT
TRBJ2-5,NA,TRBV19,NA,CASSMNREPQEETQYF,TGTGCCAGTAGTATGAACCGGGAACCCCAGGAAGAGACCCAGTACTTC
TRBJ2-1,NA,TRBV21-1,NA,CASSDQVQGAGNEQFF,TGTGCCAGCAGCGATCAAGTACAGGGGGCGGGAAATGAGCAGTTCTTC
TRBJ1-1,NA,TRBV7-3,NA,CASSVTANTEAFF,TGTGCCAGCAGCGTAACAGCGAACACTGAAGCTTTCTTT
TRBJ2-5,NA,TRBV7-2,NA,CASGGIPQETQYF,TGTGCCAGTGGGGGGATTCCCCAAGAGACCCAGTACTTC
TRBJ2-3,NA,TRBV15,TRBD2,CATSRGLADRTDTQYF,TGTGCCACCAGCAGGGGACTAGCGGACCGCACAGATACGCAGTATTTT
TRBJ1-2,few,TRBV5-1,NA,CASSFSGDGYTF,TGCGCCAGCAGCTTTTCGGGTGACGGCTACACCTTC
TRBJ2-1,few,TRBV4-3,NA,CASSQDKSNEQFF,TGCGCCAGCAGCCAAGATAAGAGCAATGAGCAGTTCTTC
TRBJ2-1,NA,TRBV9,NA,CASSVGQTSSYNEQFF,TGTGCCAGCAGCGTAGGACAGACGAGCTCCTACAATGAGCAGTTCTTC
TRBJ2-5,NA,TRBV18,NA,CASSPRTSLRETQYF,TGTGCCAGCTCACCACGGACAAGTTTAAGGGAGACCCAGTACTTC
TRBJ1-1,NA,TRBV4-2,TRBD1,CASSQVGTAYTEAFF,TGTGCCAGCAGCCAAGTAGGGACAGCCTACACTGAAGCTTTCTTT
TRBJ2-5,NA,TRBV2,NA,CASSEKLVRETQYF,TGTGCCAGCAGTGAAAAGCTGGTCCGAGAGACCCAGTACTTC
TRBJ2-6,NA,TRBV7-9,NA,CASSLVASTGMANVLTF,TGTGCCAGCAGCTTAGTGGCTTCTACGGGGATGGCCAACGTCCTGACTTTC
TRBJ2-5,few,TRBV7-9,TRBD2,CASSPRVREGAQYF,TGTGCCAGCAGCCCCAGGGTCCGGGAGGGAGCCCAGTACTTC
TRBJ1-1,few,TRBV5-1,NA,CASSPATGTEAFF,TGCGCCAGCAGCCCCGCGACAGGAACTGAAGCTTTCTTT
TRBJ2-7,NA,TRBV10-3,TRBD2,CATGRATYEQYF,TGTGCCACGGGGAGGGCTACCTACGAGCAGTACTTC
TRBJ2-3,NA,TRBV28,TRBD2,CASSALGLAGGDTQYF,TGTGCCAGCAGTGCCTTGGGACTAGCGGGGGGAGATACGCAGTATTTT
TRBJ2-7,NA,TRBV7-9,NA,CASSLVSSTYEQYF,TGTGCCAGCAGCTTAGTTTCCAGTACCTACGAGCAGTACTTC
TRBJ2-3,few,TRBV28,NA,CASSLQGSTDTQYF,TGTGCCAGCAGTCTACAGGGCAGCACAGATACGCAGTATTTT
TRBJ1-1,few,TRBV9,TRBD1,CASRRTGNEHTEAFF,TGTGCCAGTAGACGGACAGGCAATGAGCACACTGAAGCTTTCTTT
TRBJ2-6,few,TRBV27,NA,CASTLSGANVLTF,TGTGCCAGCACACTCTCTGGGGCCAACGTCCTGACTTTC
TRBJ1-2,NA,TRBV15,TRBD1,CATSSTGVNGYTF,TGTGCCACCAGCTCCACAGGGGTAAATGGCTACACCTTC
TRBJ2-2,few,TRBV7-6,TRBD2,CASSLAQTAGATGELFF,TGTGCCAGCAGCTTAGCCCAGACAGCGGGGGCAACCGGGGAGCTGTTTTTT
TRBJ2-5,NA,TRBV5-4,TRBD1,CASSDGGQGRETQYF,TGTGCCAGCAGCGACGGCGGACAGGGGCGAGAGACCCAGTACTTC
TRBJ2-2,NA,TRBV2,TRBD1,CASNTGGNMPVFF,TGTGCCAGCAATACAGGGGGAAATATGCCGGTGTTTTTT
TRBJ2-5,once,TRBV5-1,NA,CASNEAETQYF,TGCGCCAGCAATGAGGCGGAGACCCAGTACTTC
TRBJ2-5,NA,TRBV27,TRBD1,CASRTTGGVGETQYF,TGTGCCAGCAGGACTACAGGGGGCGTGGGAGAGACCCAGTACTTC
TRBJ2-3,few,TRBV7-2,NA,CASSLRQVRDTQYF,TGTGCCAGCAGCTTACGCCAGGTCAGGGATACGCAGTATTTT
TRBJ1-2,few,TRBV7-9,NA,CASSLSRGGYTF,TGTGCCAGCAGCTTAAGCAGGGGCGGCTACACCTTC